A selection of T cell receptor beta chains follows, all from one sample in a study of T cell responses to AZD1222 COVID-19 vaccine. Repertoires were generated with immunoSEQ multiplex PCR, while TCRdb's copy carries only in-frame clones and drops some. The sample includes under 110,000 clones, roughly 87% of them seen just once. This specimen was peripheral blood, taken on day 0 of AZD1222 vaccination. These receptors were collected from an adult in good health. Both conserved end residues are part of each CDR3. The order of the fields is clone size, D gene, V gene, J gene, CDR3 protein, CDR3 DNA. The D gene is left open where the match is weak. Clone size appears in some rows only: once, few, many, or a class for an expanded clone.

-	-	TRBV7-2	TRBJ1-1	CASSWEDGGRAFF	TGTGCCAGCAGCTGGGAGGACGGGGGGCGAGCTTTCTTT
few	-	TRBV11-2	TRBJ2-3	CASSLGTIGDTQYF	TGTGCCAGCAGCTTAGGGACTATAGGGGATACGCAGTATTTT
once	-	TRBV29-1	TRBJ2-3	CSVPSGGTDTQYF	TGCAGCGTCCCCTCCGGAGGCACAGATACGCAGTATTTT
-	-	TRBV11-2	TRBJ1-2	CASSLTSGAYDYGYTF	TGTGCCAGCAGCTTAACTTCGGGGGCCTACGACTATGGCTACACCTTC
-	-	TRBV7-9	TRBJ2-7	CASSSLAGSYEQYF	TGTGCCAGCAGCTCCCTTGCAGGCTCCTACGAGCAGTACTTC
-	-	TRBV25-1	TRBJ2-1	CASSELAEQFF	TGTGCCAGCAGTGAATTGGCTGAGCAGTTCTTC
-	-	TRBV27	TRBJ2-3	CASSFLVAARTDTQYF	TGTGCCAGCAGTTTTTTGGTAGCCGCCAGAACAGATACGCAGTATTTT
-	-	TRBV7-9	TRBJ2-7	CASSQRDTYEQYF	TGTGCCAGCAGCCAACGGGACACCTACGAGCAGTACTTC
once	-	TRBV5-1	TRBJ2-1	CASSLSNRVHEQFF	TGCGCCAGCAGCTTGTCGAACAGGGTACATGAGCAGTTCTTC
once	-	TRBV6-5	TRBJ2-1	CASSYSQGYEQFF	TGTGCCAGCAGTTACTCGCAGGGTTATGAGCAGTTCTTC
-	-	TRBV11-2	TRBJ1-2	CASSPSGSTYGYTF	TGTGCCAGCAGCCCCAGTGGCAGTACTTATGGCTACACCTTC
-	-	TRBV5-4	TRBJ2-1	CASSLVEGNEQFF	TGTGCCAGCAGCTTGGTTGAGGGGAATGAGCAGTTCTTC
-	TRBD1	TRBV30	TRBJ2-1	CAWDRGSYNEQFF	TGTGCCTGGGACAGGGGCTCCTACAATGAGCAGTTCTTC
-	TRBD1	TRBV5-4	TRBJ2-7	CASSLQGAGAYEQYF	TGTGCCAGCAGCCTACAGGGGGCTGGGGCCTACGAGCAGTACTTC
-	-	TRBV7-8	TRBJ2-7	CASTPTIYEQYF	TGTGCCAGCACCCCAACTATTTACGAGCAGTACTTC
-	TRBD2	TRBV3-1/TRBV3-2	TRBJ2-7	CASSPGLADEQYF	TGTGCCAGCAGCCCCGGACTAGCGGACGAGCAGTACTTC
-	TRBD1	TRBV5-1	TRBJ2-7	CASSLGQGLGEQYF	TGCGCCAGCAGCTTGGGACAGGGTTTGGGCGAGCAGTACTTC
-	-	TRBV14	TRBJ2-3	CASSQDRSTNTDTQYF	TGTGCCAGCAGCCAAGACAGAAGTACTAACACAGATACGCAGTATTTT
few	-	TRBV6-1	TRBJ1-3	CASSDPNRSIGNTIYF	TGTGCCAGCAGTGACCCCAATCGAAGTATTGGAAACACCATATATTTT
-	-	TRBV5-6	TRBJ2-1	CASSLRVREQFF	TGTGCCAGCAGCCTCAGAGTACGGGAGCAGTTCTTC
-	TRBD1	TRBV11-2	TRBJ2-7	CASSPGGEQYF	TGTGCCAGCAGCCCAGGGGGCGAGCAGTACTTC
-	-	TRBV5-6	TRBJ1-1	CASTRRGIHTEAFF	TGTGCCAGCACCCGGAGGGGGATTCACACTGAAGCTTTCTTT
-	TRBD2	TRBV6-2/TRBV6-3	TRBJ2-1	CASSQGLAGGPEQFF	TGTGCCAGCAGCCAGGGACTAGCGGGAGGGCCTGAGCAGTTCTTC
-	TRBD2	TRBV4-1	TRBJ2-7	CASSHRKRESYEQYF	TGCGCCAGCAGCCACCGGAAGCGGGAGAGCTACGAGCAGTACTTC
-	TRBD2	TRBV5-4	TRBJ2-3	CASSLETTAGTDTQYF	TGTGCCAGCAGCTTGGAAACAACAGCGGGAACAGATACGCAGTATTTT
few	TRBD2	TRBV7-2	TRBJ2-7	CASSAGGYEQYF	TGTGCCAGCAGTGCGGGGGGATACGAGCAGTACTTC
-	-	TRBV29-1	TRBJ1-2	CSVEWPANYGYTF	TGCAGCGTGGAGTGGCCCGCTAACTATGGCTACACCTTC
-	-	TRBV7-3	TRBJ1-2	CASSRAGGATRNGYTF	TGTGCCAGCAGCCGCGCCGGGGGGGCCACAAGGAATGGCTACACCTTC
-	-	TRBV2	TRBJ1-2	CASSEAIGADYGYTF	TGTGCCAGCAGTGAAGCAATCGGGGCCGACTATGGCTACACCTTC
-	-	TRBV7-7	TRBJ2-1	CASSPRVGKFNEQFF	TGTGCCAGCAGCCCCAGAGTAGGAAAATTCAATGAGCAGTTCTTC
-	-	TRBV5-1	TRBJ2-1	CASSSQTGTLYNEQFF	TGCGCCAGCAGCTCTCAAACAGGTACCTTATACAATGAGCAGTTCTTC
-	-	TRBV28	TRBJ1-5	CASSPPPRAVGYSNQPQHF	TGTGCCAGCAGTCCCCCCCCACGGGCGGTGGGGTATAGCAATCAGCCCCAGCATTTT
-	-	TRBV7-2	TRBJ1-6	CASSPGRYNSPLHF	TGTGCCAGCAGCCCGGGACGGTATAATTCACCCCTCCACTTT
-	-	TRBV10-3	TRBJ2-2	CAISELHGELFF	TGTGCCATCAGTGAGCTCCACGGGGAGCTGTTTTTT
-	TRBD2	TRBV18	TRBJ2-2	CASSPRSGLAGAGELFF	TGTGCCAGCTCACCACGTTCGGGACTAGCGGGAGCCGGGGAGCTGTTTTTT
once	-	TRBV30	TRBJ1-4	CAWSTLEKLFF	TGTGCCTGGAGTACACTAGAAAAACTGTTTTTT
once	-	TRBV5-6	TRBJ2-2	CASSFGQGTGELFF	TGTGCCAGCAGCTTTGGGCAGGGGACCGGGGAGCTGTTTTTT
-	-	TRBV7-7	TRBJ2-2	CASSSRTNGGELFF	TGTGCCAGCAGCTCCCGGACTAATGGCGGGGAGCTGTTTTTT
few	TRBD1	TRBV5-4	TRBJ1-2	CASSLAQGADGYTF	TGTGCCAGCAGCTTGGCCCAGGGGGCGGATGGCTACACCTTC
-	-	TRBV7-2	TRBJ1-2	CASSLQGIREPLNYGYTF	TGTGCCAGCAGCCTCCAGGGAATTAGGGAGCCACTCAACTATGGCTACACCTTC
-	-	TRBV12-3/TRBV12-4	TRBJ2-4	CASSLVDDQYF	TGTGCCAGCAGCCTGGTGGATGATCAGTACTTC
-	-	TRBV5-8	TRBJ2-7	CASSSDMSYEQYF	TGTGCCAGCAGCTCTGATATGTCCTACGAGCAGTACTTC
-	-	TRBV21-1	TRBJ2-3	CASSKGPGTQYF	TGTGCCAGCAGCAAAGGTCCGGGTACGCAGTATTTT
-	-	TRBV5-1	TRBJ1-4	CASSLGQLNEKLFF	TGCGCCAGCAGCTTGGGACAGCTTAATGAAAAACTGTTTTTT
-	-	TRBV7-3	TRBJ2-3	CASRGRNTDTQYF	TGTGCCAGCAGGGGACGGAACACAGATACGCAGTATTTT
-	-	TRBV19	TRBJ1-1	CASSIAENTEAFF	TGTGCCAGTAGTATAGCAGAGAACACTGAAGCTTTCTTT
-	-	TRBV5-1	TRBJ2-7	CASRYSGTAWEQYF	TGCGCCAGCAGATATTCCGGGACCGCGTGGGAGCAGTACTTC
-	-	TRBV7-9	TRBJ1-4	CASSSTTGSEKLFF	TGTGCCAGCAGCTCGACCACCGGGTCTGAAAAACTGTTTTTT
-	-	TRBV7-2	TRBJ2-1	CASSKAATSSYNEQFF	TGTGCCAGCAGCAAAGCGGCAACTAGCTCCTACAATGAGCAGTTCTTC
-	-	TRBV19	TRBJ2-2	CASSIGAGTGELFF	TGTGCCAGTAGTATCGGGGCCGGCACCGGGGAGCTGTTTTTT